This entry describes one TCR beta chain. These data are taken from a study of blood T cell repertoires in COVID-19. Study-level background: COVID-19 samples from acute and convalescent phases originated in the United States, Italy and Spain. PBMCs, B-cell-depleted T cells, or T cells were the source of the cDNA or gDNA that made up the material.

As processed by the authors: It was from reference gene primer amplification that nucleated cell counts were estimated. Assay: immunoSEQ multiplex PCR; the TCRdb copy retains only in-frame clones and omits some. The DNA gave D and trimming, while V, J and clone size come from that table. Of a few hundred thousand clones listed, 75% to 85% are singletons. In Seattle, patients joined the study during active infection and were tracked longitudinally. Trimming took 6 bases from V and 6 from J, leaving 16 bases between them. There are 14 residues in the CDR3. Germline V lookup: CDR1 SNHLY, CDR2 FYNNEI. This receptor was obtained from a woman between 65 and 79 years old with COVID-19, enrolled during active disease. Sequenced input: peripheral blood. The chain carries TRBV2 and TRBJ2-3; D unclear. The CDR3 region is CASSLTLTTDTQYF. Written as DNA, the CDR3 is TGTGCCAGCAGCCTCACCCTGACAACGGATACGCAGTATTTT.